This TCR beta chain was found in a study of blood T cells in healthy people across ages. Then a second PCR, running roughly 7 to 12 cycles, was carried out with a sample-barcoded 5' primer and a J-beta primer mix. TCRdb itself ran the 5' RACE reads through MiXCR, one entry per CDR3 protein. The data contain 800,000 to 1,000,000 distinct CDR3 sequences, 40% to 60% of them singletons. This clonotype was counted between two and nine times. Germline-derived CDR1 and CDR2 are LNHNV and YYDKDF (reference sequence). The CDR3 spans 13 residues. The V gene lost 9 bases and the J gene lost 5 bases, with 14 bases spanning the gap. Whenever a sample was processed, at least 6.5 million PBMCs were isolated.

The sample was blood. This rearrangement joins TRBV15 to TRBJ2-1; possibly TRBD2 for D (5 bases). This sequence originates from a man aged 25-45 years in good health. CDR3 residues: CATATGNNNEQFF. CDR3 nucleotide sequence: TGTGCCACAGCCACCGGGAACAACAATGAGCAGTTCTTC.